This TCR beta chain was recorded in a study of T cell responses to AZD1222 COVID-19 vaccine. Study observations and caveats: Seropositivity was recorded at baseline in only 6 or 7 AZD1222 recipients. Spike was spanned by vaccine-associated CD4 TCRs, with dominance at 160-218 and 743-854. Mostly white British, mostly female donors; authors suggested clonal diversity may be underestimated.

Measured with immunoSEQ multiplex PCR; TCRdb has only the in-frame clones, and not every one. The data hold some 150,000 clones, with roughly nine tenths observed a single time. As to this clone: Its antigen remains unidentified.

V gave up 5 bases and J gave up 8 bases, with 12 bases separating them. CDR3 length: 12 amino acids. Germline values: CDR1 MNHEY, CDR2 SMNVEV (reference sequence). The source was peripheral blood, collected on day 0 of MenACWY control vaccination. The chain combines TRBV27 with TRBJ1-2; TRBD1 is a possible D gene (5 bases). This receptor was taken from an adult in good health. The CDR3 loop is CASSRGARGYTF. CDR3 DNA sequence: TGTGCCAGCAGTCGTGGGGCAAGGGGCTACACCTTC.